This TCR beta chain was observed in a study of blood T cell repertoires in COVID-19. About the research overall: PBMCs, B-cell-depleted T cells, or T cells provided the cDNA or gDNA that made up the material.

Participant age was roughly 18 to 89 years, and participants resided in approximately 25 US areas. Categorization into cohorts depended on clinical history that participants reported. Under the authors' procedure: Reference gene primer amplification in the assay estimated nucleated cell counts. Some clones are missing from TCRdb's copy, which holds only in-frame ones; the method was immunoSEQ multiplex PCR. Clone size and the V and J calls come from that table; the DNA yielded D and trimming. Of around 110,000 clones listed, around 84% were seen once; the top ten hold approximately 3.6%. The germline V and J ends were trimmed by 3 bases and 0 bases, with 9 bases remaining between them. Germline lookup yields CDR1 LGHNA and CDR2 YNFKEQ. This CDR3 is built from 15 residues.

The chain employs TRBV4-2 and TRBJ1-5; no firm D call. Sample: PBMCs or T cells enriched from blood (not recorded which). This clonotype was sampled from a woman aged 30 to 39 who had recovered from COVID-19. The CDR3 DNA reads TGTGCCAGCAGCCACGAACTCAATAGCAATCAGCCCCAGCATTTT. Its protein is CASSHELNSNQPQHF.